Listed below are T cell receptor beta chains from one sample, sequenced in a study of beta chain features in type 1 diabetes. The repertoire was sequenced with immunoSEQ multiplex PCR; TCRdb's copy has only in-frame clones and lacks some. The data show over 500,000 clones, with around 15% seen just once and roughly 0.098% held by the top ten. Sequencing used naive CD4+ T cells from blood. All receptors derive from a man aged 18 to 29 in good health. Both conserved end residues are part of each CDR3. The D gene is left open where the match is weak. Clone size is stated in some rows and not others, as once, few, many or a class when expanded.

D,J,size,V,DNA,CDR3
TRBD1,TRBJ1-1,NA,TRBV5-1,TGCGCCAGCAGCCAAAACAGGGGGGCGCGGACTGAAGCTTTCTTT,CASSQNRGARTEAFF
TRBD1,TRBJ2-5,NA,TRBV9,TGTGCCAGCAGCCCGGACAGGGGCCAAGAGACCCAGTACTTC,CASSPDRGQETQYF
NA,TRBJ2-7,NA,TRBV7-2,TGTGCCAGCAGCTTAGTTTCCGGTCCCTCCTACGAGCAGTACTTC,CASSLVSGPSYEQYF
NA,TRBJ2-4,few,TRBV19,TGTGCCAGTAGCCATCGCTTATCGTCCCGGGACGAGAGGTTTAACTTC,CASSHRLSSRDERFNF
NA,TRBJ2-7,few,TRBV6-5,TGTGCCAGCAGAGGGTCTGCCTACGAGCAGTACTTC,CASRGSAYEQYF
NA,TRBJ2-3,few,TRBV4-1,TGCGCCAGCAGCCAAGGAGAGTTCACAGATACGCAGTATTTT,CASSQGEFTDTQYF
NA,TRBJ1-4,NA,TRBV29-1,TGCAGCGTTTGGTCTGGGATCAGGGAAAAACTGTTTTTT,CSVWSGIREKLFF
NA,TRBJ1-1,NA,TRBV18,TGTGCCAGCTCACTCCAGAACACTGAAGCTTTCTTT,CASSLQNTEAFF
NA,TRBJ1-2,NA,TRBV29-1,TGCGGGGCCCTCGGAGGCTATGGCTACACCTTC,CGALGGYGYTF
NA,TRBJ2-1,NA,TRBV19,TGTGCCAGTAGTAGACCTGATTTGGTAGCGGTACGGGATGAGCAGTTCTTC,CASSRPDLVAVRDEQFF
NA,TRBJ2-7,few,TRBV1,TGCACCAGCAGCCAAGACCGGCGGGAGAACTACGAGCAGTACTTC,CTSSQDRRENYEQYF
NA,TRBJ1-1,NA,TRBV4-3,TGCGCCAGCAGCCAAGATCCGTGGACTGCAAACACTGAAGCTTTCTTT,CASSQDPWTANTEAFF
TRBD1,TRBJ2-2,NA,TRBV15,TGTGCCACCAGCAGAGATCGCGCCCCAGGGGGCAAAACCGGGGAGCTGTTTTTT,CATSRDRAPGGKTGELFF
TRBD1,TRBJ2-7,NA,TRBV11-2,TGTGCCAGCAGCTTAGAAGGGGCAGGGGGCTTCCACGAGCAGTACTTC,CASSLEGAGGFHEQYF
TRBD1,TRBJ2-3,few,TRBV27,TGTGCCAGCAGTTTCACAGGGGCAGATACGCAGTATTTT,CASSFTGADTQYF
TRBD1,TRBJ2-7,NA,TRBV4-2,TGTGCCAGCAGCCTAGTCCCGGGACAGGGGGCCTACGAGCAGTACTTC,CASSLVPGQGAYEQYF
NA,TRBJ2-7,NA,TRBV20-1,TGCAGTGTTCCCGCGAACTACGAGCAGTACTTC,CSVPANYEQYF
NA,TRBJ2-2,few,TRBV7-2,TGTGCCAGCAGCTCGATCGGTCACACCGGGGAGCTGTTTTTT,CASSSIGHTGELFF
NA,TRBJ2-3,few,TRBV11-1,TGTGCCAGCAGCCGAGTCCCAGGGGCTGATACGCAGTATTTT,CASSRVPGADTQYF
NA,TRBJ2-7,NA,TRBV29-1,TGCAGCGTTGCGAAGGGACGTTTTTCCTACGAGCAGTACTTC,CSVAKGRFSYEQYF
TRBD2,TRBJ2-3,NA,TRBV6-1,TGTGCCAGCAGTGCTAAAACCCGGACTAGCGGCACAGATACGCAGTATTTT,CASSAKTRTSGTDTQYF
NA,TRBJ2-5,NA,TRBV28,TGTGCCAGCACCTTAACTGAGGGGAGGCGAGAGACCCAGTACTTC,CASTLTEGRRETQYF
TRBD1,TRBJ1-1,few,TRBV7-2,TGTGCCAGCAGCCCGACAGGGGTGGTTGTGACTGAAGCTTTCTTT,CASSPTGVVVTEAFF
NA,TRBJ2-6,NA,TRBV28,TGTGCCAGCAGTTTATCTACTCCGGCCAACGTCCTGACTTTC,CASSLSTPANVLTF
TRBD1,TRBJ2-7,NA,TRBV2,TGTGCCAGCAGCCAGCCCGGGACAGCATACGAGCAGTACTTC,CASSQPGTAYEQYF
TRBD2,TRBJ2-7,NA,TRBV28,TGTGCCAGCGTGACTAGCGGGTTCTCCTACGAGCAGTACTTC,CASVTSGFSYEQYF
NA,TRBJ2-7,NA,TRBV19,TGTGCCAGTAGTATTCGTGGGCAGGGCTACGAGCAGTACTTC,CASSIRGQGYEQYF
TRBD1,TRBJ2-1,few,TRBV19,TGTGCCAGTAGTATTCCGGACAGGGACCATGAGCAGTTCTTC,CASSIPDRDHEQFF
TRBD2,TRBJ2-7,NA,TRBV7-2,TGTGCCAGCAGCTTAACCCCCTCTAGCGGGGCCACCTACGAGCAGTACTTC,CASSLTPSSGATYEQYF
TRBD1,TRBJ1-2,few,TRBV5-4,TGTGCCAGCAGTCCGGGACAGGGGTACGGCTACACCTTC,CASSPGQGYGYTF
NA,TRBJ1-1,NA,TRBV7-3,TGTGCCAGCAGCTTAGTAGTGACCGGGACTTTCTTT,CASSLVVTGTFF
TRBD1,TRBJ1-2,few,TRBV7-9,TGTGCCAGCAGCCTAGCTCCGGGACAGGGGTATGGCTACACCTTC,CASSLAPGQGYGYTF
NA,TRBJ2-7,NA,TRBV6-5,TGTGCCAGCAGTTACTCGGGGGCAGGGGCCTCCTACGAGCAGTACTTC,CASSYSGAGASYEQYF
TRBD2,TRBJ2-7,NA,TRBV28,TGTGCCAGCAGGTCGGGACTATTCTACGAGCAGTACTTC,CASRSGLFYEQYF
NA,TRBJ1-5,NA,TRBV7-3,TGTGCCAGCAGCCTGGACAGAGATCAGCCCCAGCATTTT,CASSLDRDQPQHF
NA,TRBJ1-3,NA,TRBV5-1,TGCGCCAGCAGTTACGGGACAACTGGCTCTGGAAACACCATATATTTT,CASSYGTTGSGNTIYF
NA,TRBJ1-5,few,TRBV29-1,TGCAGCGTTGGCCACCCTGATACAACCCAGCATTTT,CSVGHPDTTQHF
TRBD1,TRBJ2-7,few,TRBV5-1,TGCGCCAGCAGTCGGGGTTCAGGGGGCTACGAGCAGTACTTC,CASSRGSGGYEQYF
NA,TRBJ2-5,few,TRBV7-9,TGTGCCAGCAGCTTAGTCCCCAGGACTTTTCAAGAGACCCAGTACTTC,CASSLVPRTFQETQYF
TRBD1,TRBJ1-2,NA,TRBV5-4,TGTGCCAGCAGCTTGGCAGGGGGAATTTACTATGGCTACACCTTC,CASSLAGGIYYGYTF
TRBD1,TRBJ1-2,few,TRBV6-6,TGTGCCAGCACTTCCCGGGACAGTTGGAACTATGGCTACACCTTC,CASTSRDSWNYGYTF
NA,TRBJ1-2,NA,TRBV4-3,TGCGCCAGCAGCCAAGATTATCGGCAGATTAACTATGGCTACACCTTC,CASSQDYRQINYGYTF